Below, 20 T cell receptor beta chains from the same sample are listed, as sequenced in a study of T cell responses to AZD1222 COVID-19 vaccine. Some clones are missing from TCRdb's copy, which holds only in-frame ones; the method was immunoSEQ multiplex PCR. The data hold approximately 210,000 clones, with about 89% observed a single time. Sequencing used peripheral blood, obtained 28 days after the second AZD1222 dose. All receptors come from an adult who received the AZD1222 COVID-19 vaccine.

The chain uses TRBV5-1 and TRBJ2-3; 8 bases agree with TRBD1. The CDR3 spans 15 residues. The ends lost 5 bases at V and 4 bases at J; junction bases unmatched: 9. Germline CDR1 is SGHRS and CDR2 is YFSETQ. CDR3 amino acids: CASRADRGGADTQYF. As DNA, the CDR3 is TGCGCCAGCAGGGCTGACAGGGGTGGCGCAGATACGCAGTATTTT.

This chain links TRBV11-3 with TRBJ1-1; D might be TRBD1 (6 bases). The V end lost 2 bases, the J end lost 4 bases, and 8 bases lay between the germline ends. The CDR3 has 13 amino acids. Germline assignment: CDR1 SGHNT and CDR2 YENEEA. The CDR3 spells CASSLRGGTEAFF. In DNA, the CDR3 is TGTGCCAGCAGCTTAAGAGGGGGCACTGAAGCTTTCTTT.

As DNA, the CDR3 is TGTGCCAGCTCACGGACCCGGGGGGTAGACGAGCAGTACTTC. This sequence encodes CASSRTRGVDEQYF. V gene TRBV18 combines with J gene TRBJ2-7, with 7 bases matching TRBD2. J was trimmed by 5 bases and V by 4 bases; bases with no gene match: 8. The CDR3 has 14 residues. Germline loops: CDR1 KGHSH, CDR2 LQKENI.

In its sample, this clone was seen a few times. The rearrangement uses TRBV5-5 and TRBJ1-4; D remains ambiguous. V lost 5 bases, J lost 1 base, and 15 bases lay in between. The V gene's germline CDR1 is SGHKS and CDR2 YYEKEE (reference sequence). CDR3 length: 16 residues. In DNA form, the CDR3 reads TGTGCCAGCAGAAGGACCTGGCAGCTAACTAATGAAAAACTGTTTTTT. It codes for CASRRTWQLTNEKLFF.

This clone is a singleton in its sample. V gene TRBV7-2 combines with J gene TRBJ2-5, with D hard to call. Germline values: CDR1 SGHTA, CDR2 FQGNSA. The ends were cut back, 1 base at V and 5 bases at J, with 14 bases in the middle. This CDR3 contains 15 residues. The CDR3 DNA follows: TGTGCCAGCAGCTTAGATAGGTGGCAGAGTGAGACCCAGTACTTC. Protein: CASSLDRWQSETQYF.

This chain links TRBV7-9 with TRBJ2-7; possible D gene TRBD2, 6 bases. Germline V lookup: CDR1 SEHNR, CDR2 FQNEAQ (reference sequence). This CDR3 spans 17 amino acids. The V gene lost 5 bases and the J gene lost 6 bases, with 26 bases spanning the gap. This CDR3 is CASSPFLGRGGIGEQYF. DNA for the CDR3: TGTGCCAGCAGCCCATTTTTGGGGCGGGGCGGGATCGGCGAGCAGTACTTC.

This sequence joins TRBV24-1 and TRBJ2-3; D is perhaps TRBD1 (6 bases). Trimming stripped 7 bases from V and 2 bases from J, with 12 bases between. Per the germline V gene, CDR1 is KGHDR and CDR2 is SFDVKD. The CDR3 consists of 14 residues. This chain's CDR3 is CATRDSGNTDTQYF. The CDR3 DNA reads as TGTGCCACCAGGGACAGCGGAAACACAGATACGCAGTATTTT.

The chain is built from TRBV29-1 and TRBJ1-1, with D unclear. The CDR3 spans 13 residues. Trimming took 4 bases from V and 5 from J, leaving 14 bases between them. Per the germline V gene, CDR1 is SQVTM and CDR2 is ANQGSEA. The CDR3 nucleotides are TGCAGCGTTGTCAAGGGCTTAGGGACTGAAGCTTTCTTT. Translating it yields CSVVKGLGTEAFF.

The chain combines TRBV4-1 with TRBJ1-2; TRBD1 is a possible D gene (5 bases). CDR3 length: 11 amino acids. The germline V and J ends were trimmed by 1 base and 8 bases, with 5 bases remaining between them. CDR1 and CDR2 (germline): MGHRA, YSYEKL. CDR3 coding DNA: TGCGCCAGCAGCCAAGGGGACGGCTACACCTTC. Translation: CASSQGDGYTF.

The rearrangement uses TRBV5-4 and TRBJ2-7; 10 positions agree with TRBD1. The ends lost 4 bases at V and 2 bases at J; junction bases unmatched: 3. Germline-derived CDR1 and CDR2 are SGHNT and YYREEE (reference sequence). This CDR3 comprises 14 residues. As DNA, the CDR3 is TGTGCCAGCAGCCCCGGGACAGGGGCCTACGAGCAGTACTTC. Translation gives CASSPGTGAYEQYF. Complete variable domain (other parts from reference TRBV5-4 and TRBJ2-7): ETGVTQSPTHLIKTRGQQVTLRCSSQSGHNTVSWYQQALGQGPQFIFQYYREEENGRGNFPPRFSGLQFPNYSSELNVNALELDDSALYLCASSPGTGAYEQYFGPGTRLTVT.

The V call is TRBV19, the J call TRBJ1-2; D is undetermined. The CDR3 consists of 15 residues. V was pared by 2 bases and J by 6 bases, with 16 bases between. Germline lookup yields CDR1 LNHDA and CDR2 SQIVND (reference sequence). The CDR3 DNA follows: TGTGCCAGTAGTATAAACCGGACTCCCTACAATGGCTACACCTTC. It specifies CASSINRTPYNGYTF. The variable domain in full, with the rest retrieved from reference TRBV19 and TRBJ1-2, is DGGITQSPKYLFRKEGQNVTLSCEQNLNHDAMYWYRQDPGQGLRLIYYSQIVNDFQKGDIAEGYSVSREKKESFPLTVTSAQKNPTAFYLCASSINRTPYNGYTFGSGTRLTVV.

This chain connects TRBV7-3 to TRBJ2-3, with D possibly being TRBD1 or TRBD2 (6 bases each). From germline, CDR1 is SGHTA and CDR2 FQGTGA. The CDR3 runs to 14 residues. Trimming pared 4 bases from V and 5 bases from J, leaving 13 bases between. In DNA form, the CDR3 reads TGTGCCAGCAGCTACCTGGGGGGCCGAGATACGCAGTATTTT. Its translation: CASSYLGGRDTQYF.

V gene TRBV7-9 combines with J gene TRBJ2-1; 8 nucleotides line up with TRBD2. J lost 8 bases, V lost 5 bases, and 14 bases had no gene match. Germline V lookup: CDR1 SEHNR, CDR2 FQNEAQ (reference sequence). The CDR3 spans 16 residues. The CDR3 region is CASSPPGTRSFYEQFF. Here the CDR3 DNA reads TGTGCCAGCAGCCCCCCCGGGACTAGGAGTTTCTATGAGCAGTTCTTC.

V usage is TRBV19 and J usage is TRBJ1-2; 7 bases match TRBD1. CDR3 size: 13 residues. Trimming removed 4 bases from V and 5 bases from J; junction bases left unmatched: 4. The germline gives CDR1 LNHDA, CDR2 SQIVND (reference sequence). The CDR3 region has the DNA TGTGCCAGTAGTACTGAACAGGGGTATGGCTACACCTTC. Its protein product is CASSTEQGYGYTF.

This sequence joins TRBV27 and TRBJ1-3; 10 nucleotides agree with TRBD1. With 6 bases clipped from V and 0 bases from J, the junction kept 2 bases outside the gene matches. This CDR3 spans 15 amino acids. In germline, CDR1 is MNHEY, CDR2 SMNVEV (reference sequence). The CDR3 DNA is TGTGCCAGCAGGGGACAGGGGATCTCTGGAAACACCATATATTTT. Protein: CASRGQGISGNTIYF.

The rearrangement links TRBV5-4 to TRBJ2-3; no clear D gene. CDR3 size: 15 residues. Germline V gene data show CDR1 as SGHNT and CDR2 as YYREEE (reference sequence). The V and J ends lost 1 base and 0 bases respectively, with 9 bases between them. This CDR3 reads CASSLSSYSTDTQYF. The DNA of the CDR3 is TGTGCCAGCAGCTTGAGTAGTTACAGCACAGATACGCAGTATTTT. The full variable domain, rest sourced from reference TRBV5-4 and TRBJ2-3, is ETGVTQSPTHLIKTRGQQVTLRCSSQSGHNTVSWYQQALGQGPQFIFQYYREEENGRGNFPPRFSGLQFPNYSSELNVNALELDDSALYLCASSLSSYSTDTQYFGPGTRLTVL.

The chain joins TRBV18 to TRBJ1-1, with unresolved D. Per the germline V gene, CDR1 is KGHSH and CDR2 is LQKENI. The CDR3 contains 13 residues. Trimming left V 2 bases short and J 3 bases short, with 7 bases between. The CDR3 is CASSPAVDTEAFF. The CDR3 region has the DNA TGTGCCAGCTCACCAGCGGTGGACACTGAAGCTTTCTTT.

The chain combines TRBV28 with TRBJ2-7, with D uncertain. V dropped 7 bases and J dropped 6 bases, with 16 bases sitting between them. The CDR3 length is 13 residues. Germline V CDR1 and CDR2: MDHEN, SYDVKM. In nucleotides, the CDR3 is TGTGCCAGCACTGTAAGAGGCTTAAGCGAGCAGTACTTC. It specifies CASTVRGLSEQYF.

The V call is TRBV11-3, the J call TRBJ2-3; perhaps TRBD1 as D (5 bases). The CDR3 is 15 amino acids. CDR1 is SGHNT and CDR2 is YENEEA in the germline V gene. V was pared by 1 base and J by 3 bases, with 11 bases between. CDR3 amino acids: CASSLVAGKTDTQYF. The CDR3, as DNA: TGTGCCAGCAGCTTAGTGGCAGGGAAGACAGATACGCAGTATTTT.

V and J are TRBV7-2 and TRBJ1-1; D is undetermined. The CDR3 extends over 12 amino acids. Germline CDR1 SGHTA, CDR2 FQGNSA. V dropped 2 bases and J dropped 5 bases, with 6 bases sitting between them. The CDR3 reads CASSLQPTEAFF. Written as DNA, the CDR3 is TGTGCCAGCAGCTTACAACCAACTGAAGCTTTCTTT.